A single sample gave rise to the 24 T cell receptor beta chains below, sequenced in a study of CD8 T cells in Susac syndrome. Random hexamers were used to reverse transcribe the RNA input (0.5 to 1 ug). TCRdb reprocessed the immunoSEQ multiplex PCR reads via MiXCR and lists one record per CDR3 protein. The sample consists of about 300,000 distinct CDR3 sequences, approximately 90% of them appearing once. Material for sequencing was CD8+ T cells from PBMCs. The receptors were sampled from a human donor with multiple sclerosis.

The rearrangement joins TRBV12-3 or TRBV12-4 to TRBJ2-5; no definite D call. Trimming stripped 3 bases from V and 5 bases from J, with 10 bases between. This CDR3 has 13 amino acids. CDR3 loop: CASSFGSAETQYF. The CDR3 coding sequence is TGTGCCAGCAGTTTTGGGTCCGCTGAGACCCAGTACTTC.

The chain has TRBV27 and TRBJ2-1, with 11 bases that match TRBD2. This CDR3 has 15 residues. J was trimmed by 7 bases and V by 7 bases; bases with no gene match: 9. CDR1 is MNHEY and CDR2 is SMNVEV in the germline V gene (reference sequence). The CDR3 coding sequence is TGTGCCAGCACCCCCGGGACTAGCGGACTTAATGAGCAGTTCTTC. This gives the protein CASTPGTSGLNEQFF.

This chain joins TRBV7-6 and TRBJ2-5; D remains ambiguous. Germline V CDR1 and CDR2: SGHVS, FNYEAQ. The CDR3 sequence is 14 residues long. V lost 0 bases to trimming and J lost 5 bases, with 10 bases between them. CDR3 sequence reads: CASSLALNYETQYF. The CDR3 bases are TGTGCCAGCAGCTTAGCCCTCAATTACGAGACCCAGTACTTC.

V usage is TRBV30 and J usage is TRBJ2-1; 8 positions match TRBD2. The CDR3 consists of 16 residues. The germline CDR1 and CDR2 sequences are GTSNPN and SVGIG (reference sequence). The J segment lost 4 bases and the V segment lost 1 base, leaving 9 bases of the junction unmatched. This CDR3 is CAWSGTTSGDYNEQFF. Here the CDR3 DNA reads TGTGCCTGGAGTGGGACAACTAGCGGAGATTACAATGAGCAGTTCTTC.

The rearrangement links TRBV3-1 to TRBJ2-1, with D maybe TRBD2 (5 bases). Trimming removed 4 bases at V and 5 bases at J, with 18 bases between. The CDR3 has 16 amino acids. Germline lookup yields CDR1 LGHDT and CDR2 YNNKEL (reference sequence). The CDR3 DNA follows: TGTGCCAGCAGCCTCCCCCCGGGAATTTTAAACAATGAGCAGTTCTTC. It translates to CASSLPPGILNNEQFF.

The CDR3 spells CASSFRGALDEQFF. The CDR3 DNA reads as TGTGCCAGCAGTTTCCGGGGGGCCCTCGATGAGCAGTTCTTC. The V gene is TRBV12-3 or TRBV12-4, the J gene TRBJ2-1; D perhaps matches TRBD2 (7 bases). Trimming cost V 3 bases and J 8 bases, with 14 bases left between them. The CDR3 has 14 amino acids.

The CDR3 region has the DNA TGTGCCAGCAGCCAAGGGCTGTCCGGGGAGCTGTTTTTT. It is translated as CASSQGLSGELFF. This chain joins TRBV4-2 and TRBJ2-2; D not certain. CDR1 and CDR2 (germline): LGHNA, YNFKEQ. V was pared by 1 base and J by 6 bases, with 6 bases between. The length of the CDR3 is 13 residues.

This clonotype was observed a handful of times. The rearrangement joins TRBV6-5 to TRBJ2-1; D is unclear. V was pared by 3 bases and J by 0 bases, with 9 bases between. The CDR3 extends over 15 amino acids. CDR1 and CDR2 (germline): MNHEY, SVGAGI. The CDR3 region has the DNA TGTGCCAGCAGTTATGGCGTCAGCTCCTACAATGAGCAGTTCTTC. Translated, it gives CASSYGVSSYNEQFF.

The chain joins TRBV5-6 to TRBJ1-1, with 10 bases identical to TRBD1. Losses at the gene ends were 2 bases for V and 0 bases for J; bases not matched to a gene: 7. The CDR3 is made up of 17 amino acids. Germline V gene lookup returns CDR1 SGHDT and CDR2 YYEEEE. The CDR3 protein is CASSLPGTGVVNTEAFF. In nucleotides, the CDR3 is TGTGCCAGCAGCTTACCGGGGACAGGGGTGGTGAACACTGAAGCTTTCTTT.

This chain joins TRBV27 and TRBJ2-1, with D possibly being TRBD2 (6 bases). Germline CDR1 is MNHEY and CDR2 is SMNVEV (reference sequence). Trimming stripped 4 bases from V and 1 base from J, with 14 bases between. The CDR3 extends over 16 amino acids. The CDR3 reads CASSSLAFGSYNEQFF. The CDR3 bases are TGTGCCAGCAGTTCTCTAGCGTTCGGTTCCTACAATGAGCAGTTCTTC.

The chain uses TRBV7-9 and TRBJ2-1; D may match TRBD1 or TRBD2 (5 bases each). The CDR3 runs 14 residues. Trimming pared 3 bases from V and 9 bases from J, leaving 15 bases between. Looked up from germline, CDR1 is SEHNR and CDR2 is FQNEAQ (reference sequence). This CDR3 reads CASSLVLFGTEQFF. CDR3 sequence (DNA): TGTGCCAGCAGCTTGGTACTCTTCGGGACTGAGCAGTTCTTC.

The V call is TRBV9, the J call TRBJ2-3; D unclear. The CDR3 is 14 amino acids. Trimming took off 0 bases at V and 1 base at J, with 6 bases between the two ends. Per the germline V gene, CDR1 is SGDLS and CDR2 is YYNGEE. DNA of the CDR3: TGTGCCAGCAGCGTAGGTCAGCGCACAGATACGCAGTATTTT. Its protein product is CASSVGQRTDTQYF.

The rearrangement links TRBV6-2 or TRBV6-3 to TRBJ2-2; D not resolved. The germline gives CDR1 MNHEY, CDR2 SVGEGT. The CDR3 consists of 12 residues. Trimming shortened V by 4 bases and J by 9 bases, and 9 bases separated the two germline ends. CDR3 nucleotide sequence: TGTGCCAGCAGTTTGAAGCTTAGGGAGCTGTTTTTT. Its translation: CASSLKLRELFF.

The chain carries TRBV12-3 or TRBV12-4 and TRBJ2-3; D possibly matches TRBD1 or TRBD2 (5 bases each). Trimming shortened V by 10 bases and J by 12 bases, and 20 bases separated the two germline ends. The CDR3 contains 12 residues. In DNA form, the CDR3 reads TGTGCCACCGGCGTACCGGGGCAGGGACAGTATTTT. It specifies CATGVPGQGQYF.

Here the CDR3 reads CSARDLREGRGNEQFF. The CDR3 nucleotides read TGCAGTGCTAGAGATCTTCGGGAGGGCCGTGGAAATGAGCAGTTCTTC. V gene TRBV20-1 combines with J gene TRBJ2-1; 8 positions match TRBD2. Germline loops: CDR1 DFQATT, CDR2 SNEGSKA (reference sequence). V trimming: 0 bases; J trimming: 7 bases; junction bases outside the gene matches: 11. The CDR3 has 16 residues.

The gene calls are TRBV7-2 and TRBJ2-5, with D hard to call. The V end was cut by 3 bases, the J end by 0 bases, with 8 bases between. The CDR3 spans 14 residues. Germline V gives CDR1 SGHTA, CDR2 FQGNSA. The DNA of the CDR3 is TGTGCCAGCAGCTTGCGCCAGTACCAAGAGACCCAGTACTTC. As protein: CASSLRQYQETQYF.

This clonotype was counted between two and nine times. CDR3 coding DNA: TGTGCCATTGTTCCGTTGAATTCACCCCTCCACTTT. Translated, it gives CAIVPLNSPLHF. The V and J genes are TRBV6-1 and TRBJ1-6; D is ambiguous. Trimming pared 10 bases from V and 7 bases from J, leaving 11 bases between. CDR1 MNHNS and CDR2 SASEGT come from the germline V gene. This CDR3 has 12 amino acids.

This clonotype appeared once. This sequence joins TRBV6-1 and TRBJ2-6; no clear D gene. V dropped 0 bases and J dropped 2 bases, with 5 bases sitting between them. The CDR3 has 15 amino acids. Germline V CDR1 and CDR2: MNHNS, SASEGT. CDR3 nucleotide sequence: TGTGCCAGCAGTGAAGCTTCGACTGGGGCCAACGTCCTGACTTTC. The encoded protein is CASSEASTGANVLTF.

The chain employs TRBV18 and TRBJ2-1, with D perhaps TRBD1 or TRBD2 (5 bases each). Germline V CDR1 and CDR2: KGHSH, LQKENI. Trimming pared 6 bases from V and 7 bases from J, leaving 25 bases between. CDR3 length: 17 residues. The CDR3 loop reads CASSGDFRDGWRNEQFF. The CDR3 nucleotides read TGTGCCAGCTCGGGGGATTTCAGGGACGGGTGGAGAAATGAGCAGTTCTTC.

This clonotype was counted only a few times. The genes are TRBV29-1 and TRBJ2-7; possible D gene TRBD1, 5 bases. With 0 bases removed from V and 6 bases from J, the gap between germline ends came to 15 bases. This CDR3 is built from 14 residues. The germline V gene has CDR1 SQVTM and CDR2 ANQGSEA. The CDR3 loop reads CSVEERGSYSEQYF. The DNA of the CDR3 is TGCAGCGTTGAAGAAAGGGGCTCGTATAGCGAGCAGTACTTC.

The chain carries TRBV27 and TRBJ2-5; D tentatively reads TRBD1 or TRBD2 (5 bases each). The CDR3 runs to 16 residues. With 3 bases removed from V and 9 bases from J, the gap between germline ends came to 23 bases. The germline CDR1 and CDR2 sequences are MNHEY and SMNVEV (reference sequence). The chain's CDR3 is CASSFLRRDGPQAQYF. Here the CDR3 DNA reads TGTGCCAGCAGTTTCCTTAGACGGGACGGACCTCAGGCCCAGTACTTC.

This clonotype has just a few counts. This sequence joins TRBV6-6 and TRBJ2-7; possibly TRBD1 for D (5 bases). Germline V lookup: CDR1 MNHNY, CDR2 SVGAGI (reference sequence). The V and J ends lost 6 bases and 0 bases respectively, with 12 bases between them. This CDR3 has 14 residues. As DNA, the CDR3 is TGTGCCAGCAGCCCCGACAGTTACTCCTACGAGCAGTACTTC. Amino acid sequence: CASSPDSYSYEQYF.

This rearrangement joins TRBV24-1 to TRBJ2-3; D unclear. This CDR3 contains 14 residues. Trimming pared 1 base from V and 6 bases from J, leaving 10 bases between. CDR1 KGHDR and CDR2 SFDVKD come from the germline V gene. In DNA, the CDR3 is TGTGCCACCAGTGATTTAATCGTCGGGGATACGCAGTATTTT. Its protein product is CATSDLIVGDTQYF.

The rearrangement links TRBV12-3 or TRBV12-4 to TRBJ1-2; possible D gene TRBD1, 5 bases. This CDR3 has 15 residues. The V end was cut by 5 bases, the J end by 3 bases, with 16 bases between. CDR3 bases: TGTGCCAGCAGTCGGGGCGGGGTTGGGGACTATGGCTACACCTTC. Its translation is CASSRGGVGDYGYTF.